This TCR beta chain was sequenced during a study of T cells after somatic rescue of genetic block. V shed 8 bases and J 7 bases; nucleotides not matched to a gene: 14. The CDR3 has 15 amino acids. Germline assignment: CDR1 MNHEY and CDR2 SVGAGI. Repertoires were generated with immunoSEQ multiplex PCR, while TCRdb's copy carries only in-frame clones and drops some. The sample consists of 14,000 to 15,000 clones, roughly two thirds of them appearing once. The material sequenced was peripheral blood mononuclear cells (PBMCs). The chain has TRBV6-5 and TRBJ2-1; the match to TRBD2 covers 7 bases. The TCR sequence derives from a boy between 10 and 17 years old. The CDR3 reads CASVMRGKGRNEQFF. The CDR3, as DNA: TGTGCCAGCGTCATGCGGGGGAAAGGTCGAAATGAGCAGTTCTTC.